These T cell receptor beta chains were read from a single sample in a study of blood T cell repertoires in COVID-19. Sequenced by immunoSEQ multiplex PCR; TCRdb stores in-frame clones only, minus some. The table lists some 120,000 clones, approximately 90% of them singletons. The material sequenced was peripheral blood. All receptors derive from a human donor with active COVID-19. The donor label of this sample is uncertain. The CDR3 runs from the conserved cysteine through the conserved F or W.

J gene: TRBJ1-2; V gene: TRBV6-5; CDR3 protein: CASSPGGAHNYGYTF
J gene: TRBJ1-3; V gene: TRBV7-2; CDR3 protein: CASSPRGRNTIYF
J gene: TRBJ1-1; V gene: TRBV29-1; CDR3 protein: CSVRKGGITEAFF
J gene: TRBJ1-2; V gene: TRBV10-3; CDR3 protein: CAISESLQGLDYGYTF
J gene: TRBJ1-2; V gene: TRBV19; CDR3 protein: CASSIRTALYGYTF
J gene: TRBJ2-3; V gene: TRBV5-4; CDR3 protein: CASSTSGGTDTQYF
J gene: TRBJ1-1; V gene: TRBV14; CDR3 protein: CASSLTPGNTEAFF
J gene: TRBJ2-2; V gene: TRBV4-3; CDR3 protein: CASSQRTGSIGELFF
J gene: TRBJ2-2; V gene: TRBV7-6; CDR3 protein: CASSLVDRASGELFF
J gene: TRBJ1-3; V gene: TRBV9; CDR3 protein: CASSVDGTVSSGNTIYF
J gene: TRBJ1-2; V gene: TRBV9; CDR3 protein: CASSAKTGNNYGYTF
J gene: TRBJ1-4; V gene: TRBV4-3; CDR3 protein: CASSQGEGGGTNEKLFF
J gene: TRBJ2-3; V gene: TRBV7-6; CDR3 protein: CASSLQLAGTDTQYF
J gene: TRBJ2-1; V gene: TRBV2; CDR3 protein: CASSEVLAGVGPFF
J gene: TRBJ1-2; V gene: TRBV4-1; CDR3 protein: CASSQDVLGNYGYTF
J gene: TRBJ2-4; V gene: TRBV10-2; CDR3 protein: CASSARDRGQYF
J gene: TRBJ2-2; V gene: TRBV5-1; CDR3 protein: CASSLSLGHENTGELFF
J gene: TRBJ2-7; V gene: TRBV11-2; CDR3 protein: CASSSTKDRASYEQYF
J gene: TRBJ1-1; V gene: TRBV5-4; CDR3 protein: CASSLDRDSQAFF
J gene: TRBJ2-3; V gene: TRBV5-5; CDR3 protein: CASSLGLAGGNTDTQYF
J gene: TRBJ1-5; V gene: TRBV5-4; CDR3 protein: CASSSDRSNQPQHF
J gene: TRBJ2-1; V gene: TRBV27; CDR3 protein: CASKQGAGNEQFF
J gene: TRBJ1-1; V gene: TRBV12-3/TRBV12-4; CDR3 protein: CASRGTASEAFF
J gene: TRBJ2-3; V gene: TRBV6-2/TRBV6-3; CDR3 protein: CASSPRLAGTDTQYF
J gene: TRBJ2-1; V gene: TRBV5-4; CDR3 protein: CASSLVRGRTFF
J gene: TRBJ2-2; V gene: TRBV3-1/TRBV3-2; CDR3 protein: CASSPPRQGLQVTGELFF
J gene: TRBJ2-5; V gene: TRBV7-2; CDR3 protein: CASSVEQGARETQYF
J gene: TRBJ1-2; V gene: TRBV25-1; CDR3 protein: CASSEQGRSHGYTF
J gene: TRBJ2-1; V gene: TRBV5-4; CDR3 protein: CASSLPQGGQFF
J gene: TRBJ1-2; V gene: TRBV6-2/TRBV6-3; CDR3 protein: CASSYGVGQSASYGYTF
J gene: TRBJ2-5; V gene: TRBV5-1; CDR3 protein: CASSPGSPGQGVYRETQYF
J gene: TRBJ1-6; V gene: TRBV7-2; CDR3 protein: CASSLAGGNNSPLHF
J gene: TRBJ1-1; V gene: TRBV6-5; CDR3 protein: CASSYRGVGNTEAFF
J gene: TRBJ1-5; V gene: TRBV5-6; CDR3 protein: CASSLGQSNQPQHF
J gene: TRBJ1-1; V gene: TRBV19; CDR3 protein: CASSIGPLTGLGTEAFF
J gene: TRBJ2-2; V gene: TRBV19; CDR3 protein: CASRTGGTGELFF
J gene: TRBJ2-1; V gene: TRBV30; CDR3 protein: CAWSLAYNEQFF
J gene: TRBJ1-2; V gene: TRBV6-2/TRBV6-3; CDR3 protein: CASSSEPTGNPIYGYTF
J gene: TRBJ1-4; V gene: TRBV5-5; CDR3 protein: CASKRNREAQLFF
J gene: TRBJ1-2; V gene: TRBV5-4; CDR3 protein: CASSRAAGESYGYTF
J gene: TRBJ1-1; V gene: TRBV7-2; CDR3 protein: CASSWTGGAGSTEAFF
J gene: TRBJ1-1; V gene: TRBV3-1/TRBV3-2; CDR3 protein: CASSQDRRGLGTEAFF
J gene: TRBJ1-1; V gene: TRBV28; CDR3 protein: CASSPDHLDYPTEAFF
J gene: TRBJ1-2; V gene: TRBV7-9; CDR3 protein: CASSQYGYTF
J gene: TRBJ1-2; V gene: TRBV5-6; CDR3 protein: CASSQQSGQSYTF
J gene: TRBJ2-5; V gene: TRBV7-3; CDR3 protein: CASSLGGGAEKTQYF
J gene: TRBJ1-1; V gene: TRBV3-1/TRBV3-2; CDR3 protein: CASRGGMEAFF
J gene: TRBJ2-1; V gene: TRBV5-4; CDR3 protein: CASSFSGGALNEQFF
J gene: TRBJ2-2; V gene: TRBV6-5; CDR3 protein: CASSSDRVAGELFF
J gene: TRBJ2-2; V gene: TRBV3-1/TRBV3-2; CDR3 protein: CASSLGPQNTGELFF